There are many counts of the clone carrying this T cell receptor (beta chain). The antigen is undetermined. The data derive from a study of T-cell reconstitution after alpha-beta-depleted transplantation in children. General observations from the study: The high TCRbeta diversity at day 60 in some patients came from surviving recipient T cells and thymic progenitors. About two months after transplant, alpha-beta T cells reportedly came from several hundred expanded graft clones. Newly produced T cells mostly accounted for T-cell counts and diversity one year post-transplant.

This CDR3 spans 16 amino acids. V was pared by 4 bases and J by 0 bases, with 13 bases between. Germline assignment: CDR1 MDHEN and CDR2 SYDVKM. TCRbeta library preparation incorporated unique molecular identifiers. Each CDR3 protein gets one entry after TCRdb re-called the PCR reads with MiXCR. Among over 100,000 distinct CDR3 sequences listed, 6% were seen once. Sequenced material: PBMCs, mostly from graft donor cells, taken 60 days after TCRalphabeta/CD19-depleted stem cell transplant. V gene TRBV28 combines with J gene TRBJ2-1; D uncertain. The receptor was derived from a female patient aged 2 to 10 who had a stem cell transplant for Fanconi anemia, so the T cells may come from the graft donor. The CDR3 region is CASSSPTFNSYNEQFF. The CDR3 bases are TGTGCCAGCAGTTCCCCGACATTTAACTCCTACAATGAGCAGTTCTTC.